This is a list of T cell receptor beta chains from one sample in a study of blood T cell repertoires in COVID-19. Sequenced by immunoSEQ multiplex PCR; TCRdb stores in-frame clones only, minus some. Of approximately 63,000 clones in the sample, roughly 89% were seen once. The sample taken for sequencing was peripheral blood. The source is an elderly woman with acute or convalescent COVID-19. The CDR3 runs from the conserved cysteine through the conserved F or W. A D gene is named only where the DNA matches it firmly. Clone size appears in some rows only: once, few, many, or a class for an expanded clone.

len	abundance	v_gene	j_gene	d_gene	CDR3nt	CDR3aa
13	-	TRBV5-6	TRBJ1-1	TRBD1	TGTGCCAGCAGCTCGACGACAGGGGGCCAAGCTTTCTTT	CASSSTTGGQAFF
17	-	TRBV4-3	TRBJ2-3	TRBD2	TGCGCCAGCAGCCAAGACCCAGCGGGGAGGTTAACAGATACGCAGTATTTT	CASSQDPAGRLTDTQYF
13	-	TRBV2	TRBJ1-5	-	TGTGCCAGCACCCGGGTAGTCAATCAGCCCCAGCATTTT	CASTRVVNQPQHF
12	-	TRBV12-3/TRBV12-4	TRBJ2-5	-	TGTGCCAGCAGGACAGAACCGGGGGCCCAGTACTTC	CASRTEPGAQYF
15	-	TRBV5-1	TRBJ1-4	-	TGCGCCAGCAGCTTACAGGCACCACCTGAGGAAAAACTGTTTTTT	CASSLQAPPEEKLFF
17	-	TRBV9	TRBJ2-3	-	TGTGCCAGCAGCCCTCCGGTCCGCCCTAGTGGAAGAAATACGCAGTATTTT	CASSPPVRPSGRNTQYF
13	-	TRBV7-3	TRBJ1-1	-	TGTGCCAGCAGCTTATTTAGACAAACTGAAGCTTTCTTT	CASSLFRQTEAFF
16	-	TRBV28	TRBJ2-2	TRBD2	TGTGCCAGCAGTCTGACTAGCGGGAGTAATACCGGGGAGCTGTTTTTT	CASSLTSGSNTGELFF
12	-	TRBV19	TRBJ1-6	-	TGTGCCAGTAGTATGGGGCAATCACCCCTCCACTTT	CASSMGQSPLHF
15	-	TRBV5-1	TRBJ1-4	TRBD1	TGCGCCAGCAGTCGCGGACAGGGGGGGAATGAAAAACTGTTTTTT	CASSRGQGGNEKLFF
14	-	TRBV6-5	TRBJ1-4	-	TGTGCCAGCAGTCCACAGGCGGAAAGCGAAAAACTGTTTTTT	CASSPQAESEKLFF
15	few	TRBV5-1	TRBJ2-1	TRBD2	TGCGCCAGCAGCTTTAGGCTAGCGGGGGACAATGAGCAGTTCTTC	CASSFRLAGDNEQFF
15	-	TRBV27	TRBJ2-2	-	TGTGCCAGCAGGGCGGGACGGTCCTTCACCGGGGAGCTGTTTTTT	CASRAGRSFTGELFF
13	-	TRBV12-3/TRBV12-4	TRBJ1-2	TRBD1	TGTGCCAGCAGTAAGGACAGGGATCATGGCTACACCTTC	CASSKDRDHGYTF
15	-	TRBV7-2	TRBJ1-4	TRBD1	TGTGCCAGCAGTCCAGGGGGCGCGTCTAATGAAAAACTGTTTTTT	CASSPGGASNEKLFF
15	-	TRBV11-1	TRBJ2-5	TRBD1	TGTGCCAGCAGCCCGCCCGACAGGGTCGAGGAGACCCAGTACTTC	CASSPPDRVEETQYF
16	-	TRBV6-5	TRBJ2-7	TRBD1	TGTGCCAGCAGTTACTCGAGGGACAGTATTTGGTACGAGCAGTACTTC	CASSYSRDSIWYEQYF
16	-	TRBV7-6	TRBJ1-6	-	TGTGCCAGCAGCTTATGGGCTGGGTCTGGGTATTCACCCCTCCACTTT	CASSLWAGSGYSPLHF
15	once	TRBV7-3	TRBJ2-7	TRBD2	TGTGCCAGCAGCTTAGGGGCTAGCGGGTTATACGAGCAGTACTTC	CASSLGASGLYEQYF
15	-	TRBV28	TRBJ2-3	-	TGTGCCAGCAGTCCCGAGGTGTCTCACACAGATACGCAGTATTTT	CASSPEVSHTDTQYF
16	-	TRBV18	TRBJ1-2	TRBD1	TGTGCCAGCTCACCGATCTCGACCGACAGGGGCTATGGCTACACCTTC	CASSPISTDRGYGYTF
17	-	TRBV29-1	TRBJ1-2	TRBD1	TGCAGCGTTGAGGGGCGGGCTTCAACAGGGGGCGACTATGGCTACACCTTC	CSVEGRASTGGDYGYTF
14	-	TRBV3-1/TRBV3-2	TRBJ1-1	-	TGTGCCAGCAGCTCCACCGACAGGAACACTGAAGCTTTCTTT	CASSSTDRNTEAFF
12	-	TRBV7-3	TRBJ2-7	-	TGTGCAAGAATAGGGACATCCTACGAGCAGTACTTC	CARIGTSYEQYF
15	-	TRBV4-1	TRBJ2-3	-	TGCGCCAGCAGCCGGCCGGGAGTGGGAGGAGATACGCAGTATTTT	CASSRPGVGGDTQYF
13	-	TRBV6-5	TRBJ1-1	-	TGTGCCAGCAGGGGGACATTGGACACTGAAGCTTTCTTT	CASRGTLDTEAFF
15	-	TRBV2	TRBJ2-2	-	TGTGCCAGCAGTGAAACCGGGAGTGGCACCGGGGAGCTGTTTTTT	CASSETGSGTGELFF
14	few	TRBV7-8	TRBJ2-7	-	TGTGCCAGCAGCTTAGTTCACACCCTCTACGAGCAGTACTTC	CASSLVHTLYEQYF
15	-	TRBV7-2	TRBJ2-1	TRBD2	TGTGCCAGCAGCTTAGGCGGGGGGCAGTACAATGAGCAGTTCTTC	CASSLGGGQYNEQFF
14	-	TRBV28	TRBJ1-1	TRBD1	TGTGCCAGCAGCCCGGGACAGGGAGACACTGAAGCTTTCTTT	CASSPGQGDTEAFF
12	-	TRBV6-6	TRBJ1-5	-	TGTGCCAGCACCCAGGGCTATCAGCCCCAGCATTTT	CASTQGYQPQHF
15	-	TRBV7-9	TRBJ2-7	TRBD1	TGTGCCAGCAGCTCGGGACAGGGGGCTTTGAGGGAGCAGTACTTC	CASSSGQGALREQYF
15	-	TRBV6-5	TRBJ1-6	-	TGTGCCAGCATAGGCCGGGCCGAAGGGAGTTCACCCCTCCACTTT	CASIGRAEGSSPLHF
16	-	TRBV5-1	TRBJ2-3	TRBD2	TGCGCCAGCAGCCGGACTAGCGGAACTAGCACAGATACGCAGTATTTT	CASSRTSGTSTDTQYF
15	medium-sized	TRBV19	TRBJ1-5	-	TGTGCCAGTAGTATTGCGTCGAATAGCAATCAGCCCCAGCATTTT	CASSIASNSNQPQHF
16	-	TRBV7-9	TRBJ1-6	TRBD1	TGTGCCAGCAGCTCCCAATTAGGACAGGGGGACTCACCCCTCCACTTT	CASSSQLGQGDSPLHF
14	once	TRBV7-9	TRBJ1-2	TRBD1	TGTGCCAGCAGCGACGGGACAGTTAACTATGGCTACACCTTC	CASSDGTVNYGYTF